Sequencing of this TCR beta chain was carried out in a study of blood T cell repertoires in COVID-19. Whole-study context: From the United States, Italy and Spain came samples of acute and convalescent COVID-19. PBMCs, B-cell-depleted T cells, or T cells were the source of the cDNA or gDNA that made up the material.

In the source study's methods: It was from reference gene primer amplification that nucleated cell counts were estimated. Method: immunoSEQ multiplex PCR; TCRdb's copy keeps in-frame clones and lacks some. D and trimming were read from the DNA, whereas the V and J calls and clone size are those reported in that table. Here the sample spans around 130,000 clones, approximately 90% being singletons. This sequence originates from a man between 65 and 79 years old with active or convalescent COVID-19. Sequenced material: peripheral blood.

The CDR3 DNA is TGTGCCAGCAGTTCCGGGATCGAGAACACTGAAGCTTTCTTT. It specifies CASSSGIENTEAFF. This rearrangement joins TRBV6-5 to TRBJ1-1; D call uncertain. Trimming stripped 4 bases from V and 1 base from J, with 10 bases between. The CDR3 has 14 residues. Germline V gene sequence: CDR1 MNHEY, CDR2 SVGAGI.